Described below is a single TCR beta chain sequence and its context. The antigen remains unidentified. TCRdb's table, derived via immunoSEQ multiplex PCR, lists solely in-frame clones and lacks some. The data show about 50,000 clones, 70% to 85% seen once. These data originate in a study of graft-versus-host responses after intestinal transplantation. Germline assignment: CDR1 SGHTA and CDR2 FQGNSA. The CDR3 runs 15 residues. Unmatched junction bases numbered 7, after V lost 4 bases and J lost 4 bases. The chain is built from TRBV7-2 and TRBJ1-2; TRBD1 agrees at 9 bases. This TCR was recovered from a human donor who was the organ donor for an intestinal transplant. This material consisted of unstimulated CD4+ T cells sorted from spleen or lymph node cells, taken before transplant. The CDR3 spells CASSSTLDRGYGYTF. The CDR3 coding sequence is TGTGCCAGCAGCTCGACTTTGGACAGGGGCTATGGCTACACCTTC.